This paragraph reports one T cell receptor (beta chain). The antigen remains unidentified. Germline is not matched at one junction end, which may reflect a read error. The sample belongs to a study of graft-versus-host responses after intestinal transplantation. About the study: Isolated intestinal, liver-intestinal, or multivisceral transplants had been given to the recipients. Anti-thymocyte globulin induction was given to all recipients, followed by tacrolimus and steroids for roughly 3 years. The study's findings and limits: In recipient marrow, GvH clones were found, and some appeared first in ileum or blood.

Method: immunoSEQ multiplex PCR; TCRdb's copy keeps in-frame clones and lacks some. The profile shows 130,000 or so clones, roughly 91% of them singletons. From germline, CDR1 is SGDLS and CDR2 YYNGEE. This CDR3 is 13 amino acids long. The chain combines TRBV9 with TRBJ2-2; the D gene is possibly TRBD2 (6 bases). The input for sequencing was unstimulated CD4+ T cells sorted from spleen or lymph node cells, taken before intestinal transplant. This receptor was obtained from a human donor who received an intestinal transplant. CDR3 DNA: TGTGCCAGCAGCGTTAATCCGACCGGGGGGCTGTTTTTT. Amino acid sequence: CASSVNPTGGLFF.